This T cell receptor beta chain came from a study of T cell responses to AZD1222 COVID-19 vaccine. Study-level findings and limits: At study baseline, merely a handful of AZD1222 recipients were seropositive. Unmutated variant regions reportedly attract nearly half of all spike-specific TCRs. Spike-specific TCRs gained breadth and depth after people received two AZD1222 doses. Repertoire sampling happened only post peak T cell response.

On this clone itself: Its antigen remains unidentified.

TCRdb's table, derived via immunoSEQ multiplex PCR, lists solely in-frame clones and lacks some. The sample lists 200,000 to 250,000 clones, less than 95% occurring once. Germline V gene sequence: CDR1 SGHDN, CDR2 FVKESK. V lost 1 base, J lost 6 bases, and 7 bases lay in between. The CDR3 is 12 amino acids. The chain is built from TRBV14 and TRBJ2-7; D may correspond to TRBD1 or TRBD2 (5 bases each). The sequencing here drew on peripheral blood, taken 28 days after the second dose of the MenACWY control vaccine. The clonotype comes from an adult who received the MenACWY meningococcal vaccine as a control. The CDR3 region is CASSQGDGEQYF. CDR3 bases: TGTGCCAGCAGCCAAGGGGACGGCGAGCAGTACTTC.